These 9 T cell receptor beta chains came from one sample sequenced in a study of beta chain features in type 1 diabetes. Findings and caveats of the study: Across all four CD4+ subsets, people with type 1 diabetes showed modestly shorter TCRB CDR3s.

These receptors' targets are unknown. Expressed TCRB transcripts got sequenced, as all isolated RNA was reverse transcribed. Sequencing was performed with immunoSEQ multiplex PCR; in TCRdb, only in-frame clones are kept and a portion is missing. The sample shows 160,000 or so clones, approximately 9.1% of them seen only once. The material sequenced was central memory CD4+ T cells from blood. The receptors shown here come from a woman in her twenties or thirties with type 1 diabetes.

This clone was seen only a few times. The J gene is TRBJ2-5, the V gene TRBV5-6; TRBD2 matches at 9 bases. The CDR3 spans 16 residues. Germline V gene lookup returns CDR1 SGHDT and CDR2 YYEEEE. V lost 4 bases to trimming and J lost 3 bases; unmatched junction nucleotides: 10. CDR3 DNA sequence: TGTGCCAGCAGCCCCGACAGCCGACTAGCGGAAGAGACCCAGTACTTC. This gives the protein CASSPDSRLAEETQYF.

This sequence joins TRBV18 and TRBJ1-1; D is unclear. The ends were cut back, 0 bases at V and 0 bases at J, with 8 bases in the middle. This CDR3 contains 15 residues. The germline V gene has CDR1 KGHSH and CDR2 LQKENI. The CDR3 region has the DNA TGTGCCAGCTCACCACCGTGGAGCATGAACACTGAAGCTTTCTTT. It is translated as CASSPPWSMNTEAFF.

The chain employs TRBV7-9 and TRBJ2-6; D is perhaps TRBD1 (6 bases). Germline loops: CDR1 SEHNR, CDR2 FQNEAQ (reference sequence). This CDR3 comprises 17 residues. Trimming took 7 bases from V and 0 from J, leaving 16 bases between them. The CDR3 region is CASTPGTTSSGANVLTF. CDR3 coding DNA: TGTGCCAGCACCCCCGGGACAACGAGCTCTGGGGCCAACGTCCTGACTTTC.

For this clone: The identical CDR3 is also encoded by other nucleotide sequences in the sample. This chain connects TRBV5-1 to TRBJ2-5, with TRBD2 matching over 7 bases. Germline V CDR1 and CDR2: SGHRS, YFSETQ. The CDR3 covers 14 residues. With V trimmed by 0 bases and J by 5 bases, 4 bases remained unmatched. CDR3 protein: CASSLVGGPETQYF. The CDR3 nucleotides are TGCGCCAGCAGCTTGGTGGGAGGGCCGGAGACCCAGTACTTC.

This clone was counted a few times. The chain carries TRBV6-5 and TRBJ2-1; 12 nucleotides align to TRBD2. The CDR3 runs to 16 residues. Germline-derived CDR1 and CDR2 are MNHEY and SVGAGI. After removal of 4 bases from V and 5 bases from J, the junction contained 6 bases not matched to a gene. CDR3 nucleotide sequence: TGTGCCAGCAGTTCGACTAGCGGGAGAGAGAACAATGAGCAGTTCTTC. The encoded protein is CASSSTSGRENNEQFF.

The sample holds a few counts of this clone. J is TRBJ2-4 and V is TRBV7-9, with a weak D call TRBD1 (6 bases). Deletions cut 4 bases from V and 1 base from J, with 11 bases between. Germline V gene data show CDR1 as SEHNR and CDR2 as FQNEAQ (reference sequence). This CDR3 spans 15 amino acids. The CDR3 protein is CASSSDRLAKNIQYF. The CDR3 bases are TGTGCCAGCAGCTCCGACAGGTTGGCCAAAAACATTCAGTACTTC.

This clone was counted only a few times. The CDR3 DNA sequence: TGTGCCAGCAGTTTACGTCTCTACACAGATACGCAGTATTTT. This encodes CASSLRLYTDTQYF. This chain joins TRBV27 and TRBJ2-3; D remains ambiguous. The germline gives CDR1 MNHEY, CDR2 SMNVEV (reference sequence). The V end lost 2 bases, the J end lost 2 bases, and 8 bases lay between the germline ends. This CDR3 has 14 amino acids.

The chain employs TRBV6-5 and TRBJ2-3; TRBD2 is a possible D gene (5 bases). The CDR3 extends over 15 amino acids. The germline V gene has CDR1 MNHEY and CDR2 SVGAGI. V gave up 6 bases and J gave up 3 bases, with 16 bases separating them. The CDR3 sequence: CASRLMRVRTDTQYF. In DNA, the CDR3 is TGTGCCAGCAGACTAATGCGGGTGAGGACAGATACGCAGTATTTT.

This chain links TRBV7-6 with TRBJ1-2; a weak D match, TRBD1 (6 bases). This CDR3 has 17 residues. The V gene lost 3 bases and the J gene lost 1 base, with 18 bases spanning the gap. The V gene's germline CDR1 is SGHVS and CDR2 FNYEAQ. The CDR3 DNA reads as TGTGCCAGCAGCTTGGACCTCCAGGGGCCCATTAACTATGGCTACACCTTC. It encodes CASSLDLQGPINYGYTF.